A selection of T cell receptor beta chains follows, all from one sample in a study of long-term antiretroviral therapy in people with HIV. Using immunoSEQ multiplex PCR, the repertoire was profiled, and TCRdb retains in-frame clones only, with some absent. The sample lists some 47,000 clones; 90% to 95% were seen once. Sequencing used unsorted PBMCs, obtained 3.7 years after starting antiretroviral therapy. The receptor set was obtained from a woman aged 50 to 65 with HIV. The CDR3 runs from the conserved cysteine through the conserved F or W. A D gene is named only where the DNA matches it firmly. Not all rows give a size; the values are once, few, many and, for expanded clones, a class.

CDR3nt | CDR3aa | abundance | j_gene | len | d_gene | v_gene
TGCGCCAGCAGCTTGGTCCGTGGCCCGAATTCACCCCTCCACTTT | CASSLVRGPNSPLHF | . | TRBJ1-6 | 15 | . | TRBV5-1
TGTGCCAGCAGCGTAGGCTTAGGAGTCGATGAGCAGTTCTTC | CASSVGLGVDEQFF | . | TRBJ2-1 | 14 | . | TRBV9
TGTGCCAGCAGCGTAGGAGCCAGGGGCTACGAGCAGTACTTC | CASSVGARGYEQYF | . | TRBJ2-7 | 14 | . | TRBV9
TGTGCCAGCAGCCCGGACCCCTTGGGAGATACGCAGTATTTT | CASSPDPLGDTQYF | . | TRBJ2-3 | 14 | . | TRBV7-6
TGTGCCAGCAGCTTGGGTAGGGGGGGAAGCTACGAGCAGTACTTC | CASSLGRGGSYEQYF | . | TRBJ2-7 | 15 | . | TRBV5-8
TGTGCCAGCAGTCCTCGACAGGGGGCTGGCACCGGGGAGCTGTTTTTT | CASSPRQGAGTGELFF | . | TRBJ2-2 | 16 | TRBD1 | TRBV27
TGTGCCAGCAGTGCACGAAGGACAGGCTATGGCTACACCTTC | CASSARRTGYGYTF | . | TRBJ1-2 | 14 | TRBD1 | TRBV25-1
TGTGCCAGCAGTTTAAAGTCAGGGGGGATTTCTAACTATGGCTACACCTTC | CASSLKSGGISNYGYTF | . | TRBJ1-2 | 17 | TRBD1 | TRBV27
TGTGCCAGCAAGGGCAGAACGAACTATGGCTACACCTTC | CASKGRTNYGYTF | . | TRBJ1-2 | 13 | . | TRBV7-2
TGTGCCAGCAGCGCATACCGGGACAGACCCTCTGGGGCCAACGTCCTGACTTTC | CASSAYRDRPSGANVLTF | once | TRBJ2-6 | 18 | TRBD1 | TRBV5-4
TGTGCCAGCAGTAAAGGACAGGCCAACCAGCCCCAGCATTTT | CASSKGQANQPQHF | . | TRBJ1-5 | 14 | TRBD1 | TRBV6-5
TGTGCCTCAGGGGGGGGACAAGAGACCCAGTACTTC | CASGGGQETQYF | . | TRBJ2-5 | 12 | . | TRBV7-6
TGTGCCAGCAGCTTAGCCGGAATGGGGTCCTACGAGCAGTACTTC | CASSLAGMGSYEQYF | . | TRBJ2-7 | 15 | . | TRBV11-1
TGTGCCAGCAGCACGACGAGGGCAGGCAATCAGCCCCAGCATTTT | CASSTTRAGNQPQHF | . | TRBJ1-5 | 15 | . | TRBV21-1
TGTGCCAGCAGCGGAACAGGGAAGGTTAACTATGGCTACACCTTC | CASSGTGKVNYGYTF | . | TRBJ1-2 | 15 | . | TRBV5-6
TGTGCCGTCGACAGGGGCAATGAGCAGTTCTTC | CAVDRGNEQFF | . | TRBJ2-1 | 11 | TRBD1 | TRBV10-3
TGTGCCAGCAGCTTACTGGGGGCGGGTGGGTTTGAGCAGTTCTTC | CASSLLGAGGFEQFF | once | TRBJ2-1 | 15 | . | TRBV11-1
TGTGCCAGCAGCTTCGCAACTAATGAAAAACTGTTTTTT | CASSFATNEKLFF | . | TRBJ1-4 | 13 | . | TRBV5-4
TGTGCCAGCAGCTTAGCGAGGAACACTGAAGCTTTCTTT | CASSLARNTEAFF | . | TRBJ1-1 | 13 | . | TRBV7-2
TGTGCCAGCAGTCACCGGGGGGGTAGCAATCAGCCCCAGCATTTT | CASSHRGGSNQPQHF | . | TRBJ1-5 | 15 | . | TRBV6-5
TGTGCCAGCAAAACTGCGGAAACGGTCGGGGAGCTGTTTTTT | CASKTAETVGELFF | . | TRBJ2-2 | 14 | . | TRBV6-1
TGTGCCAGCAGTTACTCGGTTAGCAATCAGCCCCAGCATTTT | CASSYSVSNQPQHF | . | TRBJ1-5 | 14 | . | TRBV6-6
TGCGCCAGCAGCCAGCACGGCGGGACGCAGTATTTT | CASSQHGGTQYF | once | TRBJ2-3 | 12 | . | TRBV4-1
TGCGCCAGCAGCCAAGACGGCTACGAGCAGTACTTC | CASSQDGYEQYF | . | TRBJ2-7 | 12 | . | TRBV4-3
TGTGCCAGCAGCAGGGGACTAGCGGGGGGTTATGGTGAGCAGTTCTTC | CASSRGLAGGYGEQFF | . | TRBJ2-1 | 16 | TRBD2 | TRBV6-6
TGTGCCAGCAGCTTACAGGCCGCGAAGAACACCGGGGAGCTGTTTTTT | CASSLQAAKNTGELFF | . | TRBJ2-2 | 16 | . | TRBV7-3
TGTGCCAGCAGCCCCCGGACTAGGCCCCCAGATACGCAGTATTTT | CASSPRTRPPDTQYF | . | TRBJ2-3 | 15 | TRBD2 | TRBV6-1
TGTGCCAGCAGCTCGGACCCCGGGACAGGGGTTGGTGGCTACACCTTC | CASSSDPGTGVGGYTF | . | TRBJ1-2 | 16 | TRBD1 | TRBV4-2
TGTGCCAGCAGCCCCCGGACAGAATATGGCTACACCTTC | CASSPRTEYGYTF | once | TRBJ1-2 | 13 | . | TRBV13
TGTGCCAGCAGCCCTCCATCCGGGACAGGGAATGGGGCCAACGTCCTGACTTTC | CASSPPSGTGNGANVLTF | . | TRBJ2-6 | 18 | . | TRBV21-1
TGTGCCAGCAGCTTACCCCATGACAGAGGGGCCGGGGAGCTGTTTTTT | CASSLPHDRGAGELFF | once | TRBJ2-2 | 16 | . | TRBV7-6
TGCGCCAGCAGCCAAGATAGTAGAGCGGTACAGGGGGATCTCTATGGCTACACCTTC | CASSQDSRAVQGDLYGYTF | . | TRBJ1-2 | 19 | TRBD1 | TRBV4-3
TGTGCCAGCAGCAATTCCGGGACAGGGGGCTCGAACACTGAAGCTTTCTTT | CASSNSGTGGSNTEAFF | . | TRBJ1-1 | 17 | TRBD1 | TRBV7-9
TGTGCCATCAGTGAGTCGAGGAGCTATGGCTACACCTTC | CAISESRSYGYTF | once | TRBJ1-2 | 13 | . | TRBV10-3
TGCGCCAGCAGGTCCGGGACCCTAAACCGGGAAGCTTTCTTT | CASRSGTLNREAFF | . | TRBJ1-1 | 14 | . | TRBV5-1
TGTGCCAGCAGTTTAGGCGGGGGGTACTACAATGAGCAGTTCTTC | CASSLGGGYYNEQFF | once | TRBJ2-1 | 15 | TRBD2 | TRBV27
TGCAGCGTTGATCGACAGGGAGTTCAAGGGACCCAGTACTTC | CSVDRQGVQGTQYF | . | TRBJ2-5 | 14 | TRBD1 | TRBV29-1
TGTGCCAGCAGTCGGGACACCAGGAGCTCTGGAAACACCATATATTTT | CASSRDTRSSGNTIYF | once | TRBJ1-3 | 16 | . | TRBV6-6
TGTGCCAGCAGTGAAGTTGAGGCAGCAACTAATGAAAAACTGTTTTTT | CASSEVEAATNEKLFF | . | TRBJ1-4 | 16 | . | TRBV6-1
TGCGCCAGCAGTTCAACAGAGACCCAGTACTTC | CASSSTETQYF | . | TRBJ2-5 | 11 | . | TRBV5-1
TGTGCCAGCAGCTTAGTTGTGACAGGGCCTTTTACCGCCTTC | CASSLVVTGPFTAF | . | TRBJ1-2 | 14 | TRBD1 | TRBV7-2
TGCGCCAGCAGCTTGACCCTGATCGCAGTCCCGAACACCGGGGAGCTGTTTTTT | CASSLTLIAVPNTGELFF | . | TRBJ2-2 | 18 | . | TRBV5-1
TGTGCCACCAGCAACCTAATCTGGGGGGGCCAAGAGACCCAGTACTTC | CATSNLIWGGQETQYF | . | TRBJ2-5 | 16 | TRBD2 | TRBV15
TGTGCCAGCAGCCGGGACTCTAAAATTGACGACACTGAAGCTTTCTTT | CASSRDSKIDDTEAFF | . | TRBJ1-1 | 16 | . | TRBV5-6
TGTGCCAGCAGCTTCCGGGGGCTGGCTAGCACAGATACGCAGTATTTT | CASSFRGLASTDTQYF | . | TRBJ2-3 | 16 | . | TRBV5-6
TGCGCCAGCAGCCCGGATGGGACAGGGGAGTACTATGGCTACACCTTC | CASSPDGTGEYYGYTF | . | TRBJ1-2 | 16 | TRBD1 | TRBV5-1
TGCGCCAGCAGCCAAGCGCCGGGGTCCTATAATTCACCCCTCCACTTT | CASSQAPGSYNSPLHF | . | TRBJ1-6 | 16 | . | TRBV4-1
TGTGCCATCAGTGATTCCCGAGGGAGGGACACTGAAGCTTTCTTT | CAISDSRGRDTEAFF | . | TRBJ1-1 | 15 | . | TRBV10-3
TGTGCCAGCAGCGCCGGGACTAGCGGGGGGCAAGAGACCCAGTACTTC | CASSAGTSGGQETQYF | . | TRBJ2-5 | 16 | TRBD2 | TRBV9
TGTGCTAGTGGTTTCGGCACAGGGGGGACGTGGTTCTTC | CASGFGTGGTWFF | . | TRBJ2-1 | 13 | TRBD1 | TRBV12-5
TGTGCCAGCAGTCCCCGAAATCCCAGCAAAGGAGAGACCCAGTACTTC | CASSPRNPSKGETQYF | . | TRBJ2-5 | 16 | . | TRBV2
TGTGCCAGCAGCTTTTATTCCGAGGGTGAAAAACTGTTTTTT | CASSFYSEGEKLFF | . | TRBJ1-4 | 14 | . | TRBV5-4
TGTGCCAGCGGGACAGGGGCTTATGGCTACACCTTC | CASGTGAYGYTF | . | TRBJ1-2 | 12 | TRBD1 | TRBV7-2
TGTGCCAGCAGAGAAGGGACAGTCCGCAATCAGCCCCAGCATTTT | CASREGTVRNQPQHF | . | TRBJ1-5 | 15 | TRBD1 | TRBV2
TGTGCCAGCAGAATAGATTCGAGCTCCTATAATTCACCCCTCCACTTT | CASRIDSSSYNSPLHF | . | TRBJ1-6 | 16 | . | TRBV5-4
TGTGCCAGCAGCCAAGACGGGGTTGATTCACCCCTCCACTTT | CASSQDGVDSPLHF | . | TRBJ1-6 | 14 | . | TRBV4-2
TGTGCCAGCAGCCTTACTAGTCGCTACGAGCAGTACTTC | CASSLTSRYEQYF | . | TRBJ2-7 | 13 | . | TRBV7-3